This T cell receptor beta chain was sequenced for a study of chemoradiotherapy in HPV16-positive cancers. Study results and caveats: During treatment, candidate HPV-specific clones and E7-related motifs expanded in tumor.

Over chemoradiotherapy, repertoires were sampled more than once. Remarks on this clone: The antigen is unknown.

V lost 0 bases to trimming and J lost 4 bases, with 16 bases between them. Germline CDR1 LNHNV, CDR2 YYDKDF (reference sequence). The length of the CDR3 is 17 residues. Assay used: immunoSEQ multiplex PCR; TCRdb lists only in-frame clones, some missing. The sample has hundreds of clones; around 90% are singletons. The clonotype was recovered from a human donor with HPV-associated anogenital cancer. This material consisted of tumor tissue, taken from a patient who underwent chemoradiotherapy. The chain links TRBV15 to TRBJ1-3; a possible D gene is TRBD1 (5 bases). Written as DNA, the CDR3 is TGTGCCACCAGCAGAGATCTTGGGGGTCCGGGAGGAAACACCATATATTTT. This translates into CATSRDLGGPGGNTIYF.